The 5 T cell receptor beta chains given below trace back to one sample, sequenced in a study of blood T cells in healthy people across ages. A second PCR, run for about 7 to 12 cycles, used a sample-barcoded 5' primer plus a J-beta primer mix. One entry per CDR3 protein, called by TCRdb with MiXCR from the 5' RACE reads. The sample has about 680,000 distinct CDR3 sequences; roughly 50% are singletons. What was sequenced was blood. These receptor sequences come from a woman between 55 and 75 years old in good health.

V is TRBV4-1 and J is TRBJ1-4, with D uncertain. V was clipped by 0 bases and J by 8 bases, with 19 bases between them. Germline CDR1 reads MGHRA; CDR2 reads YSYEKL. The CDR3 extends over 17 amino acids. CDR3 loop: CASSQDHGSGVREKLFF. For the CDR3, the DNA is TGCGCCAGCAGCCAAGATCACGGGTCCGGGGTGCGGGAAAAACTGTTTTTT.

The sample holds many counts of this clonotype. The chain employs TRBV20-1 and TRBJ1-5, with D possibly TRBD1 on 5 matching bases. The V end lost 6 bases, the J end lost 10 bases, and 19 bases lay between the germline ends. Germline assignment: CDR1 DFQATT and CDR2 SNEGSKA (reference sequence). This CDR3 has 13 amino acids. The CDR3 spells CSAPDTGRRPQHF. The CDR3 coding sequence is TGCAGTGCCCCGGACACCGGGAGACGCCCCCAGCATTTT.

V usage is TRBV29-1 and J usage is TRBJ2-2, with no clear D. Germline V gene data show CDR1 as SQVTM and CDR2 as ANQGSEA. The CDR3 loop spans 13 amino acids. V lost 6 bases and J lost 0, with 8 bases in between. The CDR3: CSVWSSNTGELFF. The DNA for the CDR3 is TGCAGCGTATGGAGCTCGAACACCGGGGAGCTGTTTTTT.

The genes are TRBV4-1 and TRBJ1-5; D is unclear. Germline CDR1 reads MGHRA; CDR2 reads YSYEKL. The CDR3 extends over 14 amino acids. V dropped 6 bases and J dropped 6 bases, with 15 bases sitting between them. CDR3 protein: CASSQTTATQPQHF. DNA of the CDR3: TGCGCCAGCAGTCAAACGACTGCGACTCAGCCCCAGCATTTT.

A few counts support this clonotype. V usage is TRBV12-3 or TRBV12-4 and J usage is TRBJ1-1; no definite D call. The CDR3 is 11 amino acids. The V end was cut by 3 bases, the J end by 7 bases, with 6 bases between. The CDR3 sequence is CASSFQREAFF. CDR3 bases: TGTGCCAGCAGTTTCCAACGTGAAGCTTTCTTT.